The 16 T cell receptor beta chains below come from one sample, sequenced in a study of T cell repertoires in cytomegalovirus infection. TCRdb reanalysed the reads using MiXCR and keeps one entry per CDR3 protein. This sample has about 180,000 distinct CDR3 sequences, with 13% to 15% found just once. Material for sequencing was PBMCs. The receptors come from a human donor in good health (CMV status not recorded). Some clones in this sample may be carry-over from other donors' samples.

There are many counts of this clonotype. The chain employs TRBV11-3 and TRBJ2-7; D is unresolved. V was shortened by 4 bases and J by 5 bases, with 18 bases between the two germline ends. Germline lookup yields CDR1 SGHNT and CDR2 YENEEA. This CDR3 has 15 residues. The CDR3 protein is CASSSSLSESNEQYF. CDR3 in DNA: TGTGCCAGCAGCTCCAGTCTATCAGAGTCTAACGAGCAGTACTTC.

This clonotype was counted only a few times. This sequence joins TRBV5-1 and TRBJ1-1; 7 bases are a match to TRBD1. Germline V gives CDR1 SGHRS, CDR2 YFSETQ. J lost 4 bases, V lost 4 bases, and 7 bases had no gene match. The CDR3 spans 14 residues. Here the CDR3 DNA reads TGCGCCAGCAGCCCGACTTCAGGGGGCACTGAAGCTTTCTTT. It translates to CASSPTSGGTEAFF.

The chain carries TRBV27 and TRBJ2-1, with D possibly being TRBD1 or TRBD2 (5 bases each). Germline V gene sequence: CDR1 MNHEY, CDR2 SMNVEV (reference sequence). The CDR3 consists of 13 residues. V lost 6 bases and J lost 2, with 8 bases in between. The CDR3 loop reads CASRGPAYNEQFF. In DNA form, the CDR3 reads TGTGCCAGCAGGGGACCGGCCTACAATGAGCAGTTCTTC.

This clonotype was seen a handful of times. The chain is built from TRBV14 and TRBJ2-1; either TRBD1 or TRBD2 may fit D (5 bases each). With 3 bases removed from V and 2 bases from J, the gap between germline ends came to 20 bases. Looked up from germline, CDR1 is SGHDN and CDR2 is FVKESK. The CDR3 contains 18 residues. CDR3 region: CASSQGIHGGGAYNEQFF. The CDR3, as DNA: TGTGCCAGCAGCCAGGGAATTCATGGGGGTGGAGCCTACAATGAGCAGTTCTTC. The full variable domain, its missing parts supplied by reference TRBV14 and TRBJ2-1, is EAGVTQFPSHSVIEKGQTVTLRCDPISGHDNLYWYRRVMGKEIKFLLHFVKESKQDESGMPNNRFLAERTGGTYSTLKVQPAELEDSGVYFCASSQGIHGGGAYNEQFFGPGTRLTVL.

This clonotype was counted between two and nine times. This chain uses TRBV5-6 with TRBJ2-1; D perhaps matches TRBD2 (6 bases). Germline CDR1 and CDR2: SGHDT and YYEEEE. Trimming stripped 4 bases from V and 4 bases from J, with 12 bases between. The CDR3 has 14 amino acids. CDR3 loop: CASSGGTVYNEQFF. The CDR3, as DNA: TGTGCCAGCAGCGGTGGGACTGTATACAATGAGCAGTTCTTC. The full variable domain, completed using reference TRBV5-6 and TRBJ2-1, is DAGVTQSPTHLIKTRGQQVTLRCSPKSGHDTVSWYQQALGQGPQFIFQYYEEEERQRGNFPDRFSGHQFPNYSSELNVNALLLGDSALYLCASSGGTVYNEQFFGPGTRLTVL.

The chain links TRBV28 to TRBJ2-5, with a possible D match to TRBD2 (5 bases). Germline-derived CDR1 and CDR2 are MDHEN and SYDVKM. The CDR3 has 14 residues. Trimming cost V 7 bases and J 5 bases, with 17 bases left between them. CDR3 sequence: CASTKSRGMETQYF. In DNA form, the CDR3 reads TGTGCCAGCACCAAAAGTCGGGGAATGGAGACCCAGTACTTC.

This clonotype was detected ten times or more. The chain has TRBV7-8 and TRBJ2-1, with D perhaps TRBD1 or TRBD2 (5 bases each). V shed 5 bases and J shed 9 bases, with 11 bases lying between them. Germline CDR1 reads SGHVS; CDR2 reads FQNEAQ. This CDR3 region has 12 residues. The CDR3 DNA sequence: TGTGCCAGCAGCCTCTGGGGGAGTGAGCAGTTCTTC. This translates into CASSLWGSEQFF.

The rearrangement joins TRBV14 to TRBJ2-1, with 11 nucleotides matching TRBD2. This CDR3 comprises 16 residues. CDR1 is SGHDN, CDR2 FVKESK, per germline. The ends lost 4 bases at V and 5 bases at J; junction bases unmatched: 7. The CDR3 DNA sequence: TGTGCCAGCAGCCCGACTAGCGGGGCGTGGAACAATGAGCAGTTCTTC. Its translation: CASSPTSGAWNNEQFF.

This clonotype was counted only a few times. The J gene is TRBJ2-4, the V gene TRBV15; TRBD1 is a possible D gene (6 bases). The germline gives CDR1 LNHNV, CDR2 YYDKDF (reference sequence). The CDR3 runs to 15 residues. V was clipped by 3 bases and J by 1 base, with 10 bases between them. DNA of the CDR3: TGTGCCACCAGCAGGGGCGGACAGGCCAAAAACATTCAGTACTTC. It specifies CATSRGGQAKNIQYF.

The chain uses TRBV7-9 and TRBJ1-5; 7 bases agree with TRBD1. V trimming: 5 bases; J trimming: 3 bases; junction bases outside the gene matches: 7. The CDR3 extends over 15 amino acids. Looked up from germline, CDR1 is SEHNR and CDR2 is FQNEAQ (reference sequence). CDR3 nucleotide sequence: TGTGCCAGCAGCGGAGACAGGGCGTCCAATCAGCCCCAGCATTTT. Amino acid sequence: CASSGDRASNQPQHF. Drawing the rest from reference TRBV7-9 and TRBJ1-5, the complete variable domain is DTGVSQNPRHKITKRGQNVTFRCDPISEHNRLYWYRQTLGQGPEFLTYFQNEAQLEKSRLLSDRFSAERPKGSFSTLEIQRTEQGDSAMYLCASSGDRASNQPQHFGDGTRLSIL.

This clonotype showed up just a few times. The J gene is TRBJ2-6, the V gene TRBV14; D might be TRBD1 (5 bases). V was clipped by 3 bases and J by 2 bases, with 8 bases between them. The germline CDR1 and CDR2 sequences are SGHDN and FVKESK. The CDR3 is 15 residues long. CDR3 residues: CASSHRVAGANVLTF. The CDR3 bases are TGTGCCAGCAGCCACAGGGTTGCTGGGGCCAACGTCCTGACTTTC. The whole variable domain, remainder taken from reference TRBV14 and TRBJ2-6, is EAGVTQFPSHSVIEKGQTVTLRCDPISGHDNLYWYRRVMGKEIKFLLHFVKESKQDESGMPNNRFLAERTGGTYSTLKVQPAELEDSGVYFCASSHRVAGANVLTFGAGSRLTVL.

This clonotype was seen more than once but under ten times. The rearrangement joins TRBV20-1 to TRBJ1-2; no definite D call. The V gene's germline CDR1 is DFQATT and CDR2 SNEGSKA (reference sequence). Trimming left V 0 bases short and J 10 bases short, with 21 bases between. This CDR3 is 15 amino acids long. As DNA, the CDR3 is TGCAGTGCTAGAGATCCGTCCCACTCAGATTTATACTACACCTTC. Encoded protein: CSARDPSHSDLYYTF.

This clonotype was recorded at least ten times. V usage is TRBV14 and J usage is TRBJ2-5, with 11 bases fitting TRBD1. Germline assignment: CDR1 SGHDN and CDR2 FVKESK. V trimming: 4 bases; J trimming: 4 bases; junction bases outside the gene matches: 8. This CDR3 is 16 amino acids long. The chain's CDR3 is CASSPGQGAIGETQYF. CDR3 nucleotide sequence: TGTGCCAGCAGCCCTGGACAGGGGGCAATTGGAGAGACCCAGTACTTC.

The chain has TRBV29-1 and TRBJ2-7, with 9 nucleotides matching TRBD1. With 5 bases clipped from V and 1 base from J, the junction kept 9 bases outside the gene matches. Germline-derived CDR1 and CDR2 are SQVTM and ANQGSEA. The CDR3 spans 15 residues. The CDR3 nucleotides are TGCAGCGTTCGACTCGGGACAGGGTCTTCCTACGAGCAGTACTTC. It encodes CSVRLGTGSSYEQYF.

In its sample, this clonotype was seen a few times. V and J are TRBV3-1 and TRBJ1-1; 8 bases align to TRBD1. The CDR3 has 15 amino acids. The V and J ends lost 4 bases and 7 bases, in that order; junction bases with no gene match: 11. From germline, CDR1 is LGHDT and CDR2 YNNKEL (reference sequence). CDR3 DNA sequence: TGTGCCAGCAGCCCAAGTCTGTCACAGGGGGATGAAGCTTTCTTT. Translated, it gives CASSPSLSQGDEAFF.

A few counts support this clonotype. CDR3 DNA sequence: TGTGCCAGCAGCCAATGGGGAAAGCCCCAGCATTTT. Its protein is CASSQWGKPQHF. The V gene is TRBV3-1, the J gene TRBJ1-5; D not certain. CDR1 is LGHDT and CDR2 is YNNKEL in the germline V gene (reference sequence). The CDR3 extends over 12 amino acids. Deletions cut 2 bases from V and 8 bases from J, with 7 bases between.